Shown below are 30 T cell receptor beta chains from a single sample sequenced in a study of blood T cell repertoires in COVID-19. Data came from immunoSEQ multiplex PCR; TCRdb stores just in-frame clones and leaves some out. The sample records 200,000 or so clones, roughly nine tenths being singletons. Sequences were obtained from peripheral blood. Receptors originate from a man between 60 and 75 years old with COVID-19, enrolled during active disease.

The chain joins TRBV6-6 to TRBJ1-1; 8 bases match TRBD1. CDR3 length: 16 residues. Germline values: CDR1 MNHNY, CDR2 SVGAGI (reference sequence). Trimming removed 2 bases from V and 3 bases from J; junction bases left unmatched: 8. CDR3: CASSYRAGGAYTEAFF. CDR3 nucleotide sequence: TGTGCCAGCAGTTACAGGGCAGGGGGCGCGTACACTGAAGCTTTCTTT.

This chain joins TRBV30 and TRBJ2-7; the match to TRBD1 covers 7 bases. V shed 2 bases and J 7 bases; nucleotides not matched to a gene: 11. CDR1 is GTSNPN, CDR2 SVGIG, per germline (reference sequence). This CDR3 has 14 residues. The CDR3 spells CAWSPKDRLGEQYF. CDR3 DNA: TGTGCCTGGAGTCCAAAGGACAGGCTCGGGGAGCAGTACTTC. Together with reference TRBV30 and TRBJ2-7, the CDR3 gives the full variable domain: SQTIHQWPATLVQPVGSPLSLECTVEGTSNPNLYWYRQAAGRGLQLLFYSVGIGQISSEVPQNLSASRPQDRQFILSSKKLLLSDSGFYLCAWSPKDRLGEQYFGPGTRLTVT.

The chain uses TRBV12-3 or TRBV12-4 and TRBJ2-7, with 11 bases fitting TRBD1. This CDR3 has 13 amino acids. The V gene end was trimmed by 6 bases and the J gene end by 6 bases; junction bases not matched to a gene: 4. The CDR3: CASSRTGGGEQYF. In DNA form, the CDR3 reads TGTGCCAGCAGCCGGACAGGGGGCGGCGAGCAGTACTTC.

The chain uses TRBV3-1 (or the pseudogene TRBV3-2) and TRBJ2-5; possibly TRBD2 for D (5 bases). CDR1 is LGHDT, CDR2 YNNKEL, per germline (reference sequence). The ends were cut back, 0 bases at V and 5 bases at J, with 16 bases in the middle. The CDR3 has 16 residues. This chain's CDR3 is CASSQEEAGGGETQYF. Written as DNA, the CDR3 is TGTGCCAGCAGCCAAGAGGAAGCCGGAGGTGGGGAGACCCAGTACTTC.

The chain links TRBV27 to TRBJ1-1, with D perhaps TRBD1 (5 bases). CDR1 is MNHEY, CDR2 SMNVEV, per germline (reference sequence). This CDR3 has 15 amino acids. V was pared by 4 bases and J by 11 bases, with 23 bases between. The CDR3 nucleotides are TGTGCCAGCAGTTCTTGGGGGGAGGGACTGAATCCCGCTTTCTTT. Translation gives CASSSWGEGLNPAFF.

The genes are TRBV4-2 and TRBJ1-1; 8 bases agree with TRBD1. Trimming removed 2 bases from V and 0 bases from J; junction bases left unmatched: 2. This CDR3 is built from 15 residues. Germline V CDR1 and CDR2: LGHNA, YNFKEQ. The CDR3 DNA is TGTGCCAGCAGCCAATCGGGACAGGTGAACACTGAAGCTTTCTTT. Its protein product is CASSQSGQVNTEAFF.

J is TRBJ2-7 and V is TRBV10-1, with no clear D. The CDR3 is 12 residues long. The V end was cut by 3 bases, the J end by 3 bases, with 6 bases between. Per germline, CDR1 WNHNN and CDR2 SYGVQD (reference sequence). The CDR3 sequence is CASSDFIYEQYF. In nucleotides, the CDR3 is TGCGCCAGCAGTGATTTTATCTACGAGCAGTACTTC.

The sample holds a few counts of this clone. As DNA, the CDR3 is TGTGCCAGCAGCCAACGATCGGGACTAGTTACGAACACCGGGGAGCTGTTTTTT. Protein: CASSQRSGLVTNTGELFF. This rearrangement joins TRBV4-2 to TRBJ2-2; 8 bases align to TRBD2. This CDR3 region has 18 residues. Germline loops: CDR1 LGHNA, CDR2 YNFKEQ. The J segment lost 0 bases and the V segment lost 2 bases, leaving 8 bases of the junction unmatched.

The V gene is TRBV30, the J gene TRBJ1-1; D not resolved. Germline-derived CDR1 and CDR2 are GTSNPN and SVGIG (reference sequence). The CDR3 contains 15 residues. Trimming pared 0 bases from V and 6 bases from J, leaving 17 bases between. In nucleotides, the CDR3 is TGTGCCTGGAGTGTTCCGGGGAATACATGGTCTGAAGCTTTCTTT. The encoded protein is CAWSVPGNTWSEAFF.

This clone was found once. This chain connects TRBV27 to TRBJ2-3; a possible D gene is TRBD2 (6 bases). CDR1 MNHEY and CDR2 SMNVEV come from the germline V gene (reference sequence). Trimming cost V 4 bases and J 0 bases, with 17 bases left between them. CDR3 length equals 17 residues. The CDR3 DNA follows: TGTGCCAGCAGTTCTAGACTAGACACCTCTAGCACAGATACGCAGTATTTT. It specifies CASSSRLDTSSTDTQYF.

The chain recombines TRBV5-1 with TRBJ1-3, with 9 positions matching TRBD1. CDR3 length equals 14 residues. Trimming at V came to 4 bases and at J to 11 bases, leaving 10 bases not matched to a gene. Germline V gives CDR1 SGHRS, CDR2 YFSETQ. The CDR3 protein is CASSESGTGLSIYF. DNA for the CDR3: TGCGCCAGCAGCGAATCTGGGACAGGGCTCTCCATATATTTT.

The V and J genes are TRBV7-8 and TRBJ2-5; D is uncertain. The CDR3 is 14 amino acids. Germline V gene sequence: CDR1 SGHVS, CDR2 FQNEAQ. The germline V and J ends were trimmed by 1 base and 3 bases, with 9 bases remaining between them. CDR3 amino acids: CASSLVLSEETQYF. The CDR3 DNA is TGTGCCAGCAGCTTAGTGTTATCGGAAGAGACCCAGTACTTC.

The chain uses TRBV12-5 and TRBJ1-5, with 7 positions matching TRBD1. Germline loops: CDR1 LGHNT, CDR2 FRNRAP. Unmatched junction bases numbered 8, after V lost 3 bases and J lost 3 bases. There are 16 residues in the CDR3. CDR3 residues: CASGFGQELLNQPQHF. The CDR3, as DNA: TGTGCTAGTGGTTTCGGACAGGAGCTCCTCAATCAGCCCCAGCATTTT.

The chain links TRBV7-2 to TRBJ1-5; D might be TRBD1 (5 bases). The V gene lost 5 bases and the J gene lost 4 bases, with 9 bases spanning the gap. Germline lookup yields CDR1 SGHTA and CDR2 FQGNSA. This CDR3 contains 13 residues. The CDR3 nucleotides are TGTGCCAGCAGCACCGACAGAAATCAGCCCCAGCATTTT. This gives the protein CASSTDRNQPQHF.

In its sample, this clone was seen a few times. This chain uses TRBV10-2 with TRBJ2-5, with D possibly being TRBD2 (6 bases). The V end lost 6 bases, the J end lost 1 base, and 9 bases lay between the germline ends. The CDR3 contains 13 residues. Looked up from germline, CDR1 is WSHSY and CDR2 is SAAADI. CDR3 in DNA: TGCGCCAGCAGGACTAGAGCCCAAGAGACCCAGTACTTC. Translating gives CASRTRAQETQYF.

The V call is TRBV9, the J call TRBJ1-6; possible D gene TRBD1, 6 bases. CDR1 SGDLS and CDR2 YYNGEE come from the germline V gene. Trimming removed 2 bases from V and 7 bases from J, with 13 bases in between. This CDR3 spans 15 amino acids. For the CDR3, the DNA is TGTGCCAGCAGCGTTCGGACAGATATCAATTCACCCCTCCACTTT. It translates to CASSVRTDINSPLHF.

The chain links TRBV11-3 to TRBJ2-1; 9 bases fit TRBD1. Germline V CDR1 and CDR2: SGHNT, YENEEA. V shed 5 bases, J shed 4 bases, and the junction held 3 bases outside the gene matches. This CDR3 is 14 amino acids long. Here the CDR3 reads CASSDRGGYNEQFF. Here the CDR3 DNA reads TGTGCCAGCAGCGACAGGGGGGGATACAATGAGCAGTTCTTC.

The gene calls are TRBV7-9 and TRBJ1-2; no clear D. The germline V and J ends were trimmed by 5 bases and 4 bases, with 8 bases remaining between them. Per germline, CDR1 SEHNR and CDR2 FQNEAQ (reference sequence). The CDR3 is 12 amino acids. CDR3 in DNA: TGTGCCAGCAGCATTGACATCTATGGCTACACCTTC. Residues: CASSIDIYGYTF.

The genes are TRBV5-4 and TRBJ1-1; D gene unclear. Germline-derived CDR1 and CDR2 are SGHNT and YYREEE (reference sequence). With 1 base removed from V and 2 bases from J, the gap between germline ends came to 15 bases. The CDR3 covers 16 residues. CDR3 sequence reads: CASSLFGLRDNTEAFF. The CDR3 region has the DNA TGTGCCAGCAGCTTGTTTGGACTGCGGGATAACACTGAAGCTTTCTTT.

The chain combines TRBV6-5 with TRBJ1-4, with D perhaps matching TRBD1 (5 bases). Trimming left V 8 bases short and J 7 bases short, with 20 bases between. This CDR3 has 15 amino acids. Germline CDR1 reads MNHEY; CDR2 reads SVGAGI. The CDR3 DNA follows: TGTGCCAGCGGTTCGGGACTAGGGAGTGGTGAAAAACTGTTTTTT. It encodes CASGSGLGSGEKLFF.

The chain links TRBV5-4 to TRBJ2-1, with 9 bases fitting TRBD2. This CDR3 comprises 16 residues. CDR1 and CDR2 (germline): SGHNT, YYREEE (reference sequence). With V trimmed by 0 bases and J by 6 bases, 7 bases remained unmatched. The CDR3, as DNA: TGTGCCAGCAGCTTGGGCAGTAGCGGGAGTCCCAATGAGCAGTTCTTC. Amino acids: CASSLGSSGSPNEQFF.

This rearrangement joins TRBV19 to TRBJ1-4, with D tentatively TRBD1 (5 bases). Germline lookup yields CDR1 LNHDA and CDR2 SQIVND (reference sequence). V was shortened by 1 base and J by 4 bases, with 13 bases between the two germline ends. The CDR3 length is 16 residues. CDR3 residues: CASSIVEGTYNEKLFF. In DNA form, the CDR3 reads TGTGCCAGTAGTATAGTCGAAGGGACTTATAATGAAAAACTGTTTTTT. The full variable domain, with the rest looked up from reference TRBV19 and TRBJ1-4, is DGGITQSPKYLFRKEGQNVTLSCEQNLNHDAMYWYRQDPGQGLRLIYYSQIVNDFQKGDIAEGYSVSREKKESFPLTVTSAQKNPTAFYLCASSIVEGTYNEKLFFGSGTQLSVL.

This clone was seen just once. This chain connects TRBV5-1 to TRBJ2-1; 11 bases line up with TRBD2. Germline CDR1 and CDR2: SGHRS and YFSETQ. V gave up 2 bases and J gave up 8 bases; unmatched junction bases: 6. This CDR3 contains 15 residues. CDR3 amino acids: CASSFRSGGADEQFF. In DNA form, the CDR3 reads TGCGCCAGCAGCTTCCGTAGCGGGGGGGCAGATGAGCAGTTCTTC.

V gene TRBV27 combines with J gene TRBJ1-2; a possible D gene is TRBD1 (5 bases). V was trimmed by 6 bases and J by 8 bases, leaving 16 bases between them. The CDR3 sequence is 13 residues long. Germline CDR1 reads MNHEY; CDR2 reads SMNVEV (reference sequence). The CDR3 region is CASRGREVYGYTF. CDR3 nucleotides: TGTGCCAGCAGGGGCAGGGAAGTGTACGGCTACACCTTC.

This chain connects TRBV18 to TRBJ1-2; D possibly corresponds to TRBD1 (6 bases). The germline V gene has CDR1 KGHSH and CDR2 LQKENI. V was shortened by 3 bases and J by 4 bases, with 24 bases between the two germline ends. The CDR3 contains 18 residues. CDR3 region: CASSPSRHLGGATYGYTF. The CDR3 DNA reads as TGTGCCAGCTCACCCTCCCGACATTTGGGGGGGGCGACCTATGGCTACACCTTC.

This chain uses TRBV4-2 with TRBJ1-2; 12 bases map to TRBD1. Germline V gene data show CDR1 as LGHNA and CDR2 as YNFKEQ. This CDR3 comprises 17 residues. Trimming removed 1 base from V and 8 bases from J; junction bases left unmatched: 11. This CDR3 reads CASSQGPLGQGAWGYTF. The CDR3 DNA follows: TGTGCCAGCAGCCAAGGGCCTCTGGGACAGGGGGCCTGGGGCTACACCTTC.

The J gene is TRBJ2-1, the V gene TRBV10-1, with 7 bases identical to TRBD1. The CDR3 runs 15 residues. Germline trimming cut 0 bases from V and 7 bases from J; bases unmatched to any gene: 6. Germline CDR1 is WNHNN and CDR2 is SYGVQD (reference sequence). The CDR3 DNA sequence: TGCGCCAGCAGTGAGTCTAAAGGGGGCATGAATGAGCAGTTCTTC. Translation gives CASSESKGGMNEQFF.

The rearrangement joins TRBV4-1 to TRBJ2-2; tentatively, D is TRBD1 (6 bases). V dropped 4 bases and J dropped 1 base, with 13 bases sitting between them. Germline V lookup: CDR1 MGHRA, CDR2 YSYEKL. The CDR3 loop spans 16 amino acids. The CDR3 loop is CASSPLGTRNTGELFF. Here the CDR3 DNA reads TGCGCCAGCAGCCCGCTAGGGACAAGGAACACCGGGGAGCTGTTTTTT.

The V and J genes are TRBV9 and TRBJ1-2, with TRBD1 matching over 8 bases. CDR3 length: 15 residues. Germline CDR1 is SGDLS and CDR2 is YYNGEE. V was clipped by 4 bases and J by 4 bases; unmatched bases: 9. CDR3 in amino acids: CASSPSAGGTYGYTF. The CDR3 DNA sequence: TGTGCCAGCAGCCCTAGCGCAGGGGGCACCTATGGCTACACCTTC.

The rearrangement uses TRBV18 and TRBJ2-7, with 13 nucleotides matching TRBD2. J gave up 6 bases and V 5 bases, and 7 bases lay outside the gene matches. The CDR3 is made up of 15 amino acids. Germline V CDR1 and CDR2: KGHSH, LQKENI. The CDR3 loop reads CASSRGLAGISEQYF. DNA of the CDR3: TGTGCCAGCTCAAGGGGACTAGCGGGGATATCCGAGCAGTACTTC.